Presented here are 27 T cell receptor beta chains from one specimen sequenced in a study of shared clonotypes between healthy human individuals. Clones were sequenced by immunoSEQ multiplex PCR, and TCRdb holds only the in-frame ones, with some missing. The sample holds roughly 2 million clones, 95% seen once. Sample: naive CD4+ T cells sorted from blood. The subset is: CD45RA+ positively selected. The receptor set was obtained from a man younger than 35 in good health.

The chain employs TRBV9 and TRBJ2-1; 12 positions agree with TRBD2. The CDR3 covers 14 residues. V was clipped by 6 bases and J by 6 bases; unmatched bases: 4. Germline CDR1 and CDR2: SGDLS and YYNGEE. The CDR3 region has the DNA TGTGCCAGCACCACACTAGCGGGAGGCAATGAGCAGTTCTTC. Translating gives CASTTLAGGNEQFF.

The chain joins TRBV25-1 to TRBJ2-4; TRBD1 agrees at 12 bases. Germline V gene data show CDR1 as MGHDK and CDR2 as SYGVNS. This CDR3 contains 15 residues. V was clipped by 4 bases and J by 6 bases; unmatched bases: 4. The CDR3 DNA sequence: TGTGCCAGCAGTGCACCGGGACAGGGGGCAAACATTCAGTACTTC. It is translated as CASSAPGQGANIQYF.

This rearrangement joins TRBV12-5 to TRBJ1-2; D is ambiguous. Trimming removed 1 base at V and 1 base at J, with 10 bases between. Germline-derived CDR1 and CDR2 are LGHNT and FRNRAP. The CDR3 covers 15 residues. CDR3 DNA sequence: TGTGCTAGTGGTTTGGGTTTGGGGAGTAACTATGGCTACACCTTC. Translated, it gives CASGLGLGSNYGYTF.

This chain uses TRBV2 with TRBJ2-3; 11 bases map to TRBD2. Germline V gene data show CDR1 as SNHLY and CDR2 as FYNNEI. The CDR3 is made up of 17 amino acids. The V gene end was trimmed by 5 bases and the J gene end by 1 base; junction bases not matched to a gene: 8. The CDR3 sequence is CASSLIPGLAGTDTQYF. For the CDR3, the DNA is TGTGCCAGCAGTCTAATCCCGGGACTAGCGGGCACAGATACGCAGTATTTT.

About this clone itself: Different DNA sequences within this sample yield the same CDR3. The rearrangement joins TRBV5-1 to TRBJ2-7; D is possibly TRBD1 (5 bases). The CDR3 totals 14 residues. V lost 3 bases and J 1 base, leaving 11 bases between the germline ends. Per germline, CDR1 SGHRS and CDR2 YFSETQ. CDR3 residues: CASSSQGGSYEQYF. CDR3 coding DNA: TGCGCCAGCAGCTCTCAGGGTGGGTCCTACGAGCAGTACTTC.

The chain has TRBV6-5 and TRBJ2-7; TRBD2 aligns across 7 bases. The germline CDR1 and CDR2 sequences are MNHEY and SVGAGI. The CDR3 is 13 amino acids. V shed 4 bases and J 5 bases; nucleotides not matched to a gene: 5. CDR3 DNA: TGTGCCAGCAGTTGGGGAGGGAGCGACGAGCAGTACTTC. Encoded protein: CASSWGGSDEQYF.

This sequence joins TRBV14 and TRBJ2-7, with D perhaps assigned TRBD1 or TRBD2 (5 bases each). The CDR3 is made up of 17 amino acids. V was trimmed by 2 bases and J by 2 bases, leaving 19 bases between them. Germline V CDR1 and CDR2: SGHDN, FVKESK. CDR3 sequence reads: CASSQRTPGTVPYEQYF. CDR3 DNA sequence: TGTGCCAGCAGCCAACGGACTCCCGGGACGGTACCCTACGAGCAGTACTTC.

The chain uses TRBV5-1 and TRBJ2-3; D unclear. CDR3 length equals 13 residues. CDR1 and CDR2 (germline): SGHRS, YFSETQ. The germline V and J ends were trimmed by 1 base and 4 bases, with 7 bases remaining between them. The CDR3 DNA reads as TGCGCCAGCAGCTTGACGCTACCAGATACGCAGTATTTT. Protein sequence: CASSLTLPDTQYF.

A word on this clone: Other DNA variants within this sample encode the same CDR3. The chain carries TRBV10-1 and TRBJ2-7; D unclear. V lost 2 bases and J 7 bases, leaving 6 bases between the germline ends. Germline V gene sequence: CDR1 WNHNN, CDR2 SYGVQD (reference sequence). The CDR3 loop spans 11 amino acids. The CDR3 coding sequence is TGCGCCAGCAGTGAGGGTGGGGAGCAGTACTTC. This sequence encodes CASSEGGEQYF.

The V and J genes are TRBV23-1 and TRBJ2-7; the D is unclear. TRBV23-1 is treated as an ORF (open reading frame) with a function not yet certain. This CDR3 is built from 15 residues. The V gene lost 2 bases and the J gene lost 0 bases, with 11 bases spanning the gap. The CDR3 loop reads CASSQPSSCSYEQYF. The CDR3 coding sequence is TGCGCCAGCAGTCAACCTTCTTCTTGCTCCTACGAGCAGTACTTC.

In DNA form, the CDR3 reads TGCAGTGCTATTGAATTAGAGACCCAGTACTTC. This codes for CSAIELETQYF. V gene TRBV20-1 combines with J gene TRBJ2-5; D gene uncertain. V was trimmed by 4 bases and J by 4 bases, leaving 7 bases between them. CDR1 and CDR2 (germline): DFQATT, SNEGSKA (reference sequence). The CDR3 has 11 amino acids.

The chain uses TRBV15 and TRBJ1-1; D unresolved. Looked up from germline, CDR1 is LNHNV and CDR2 is YYDKDF (reference sequence). V was shortened by 5 bases and J by 2 bases, with 9 bases between the two germline ends. This CDR3 is built from 13 residues. CDR3 amino acids: CATSLLGNTEAFF. In DNA form, the CDR3 reads TGTGCCACCAGCTTACTGGGAAACACTGAAGCTTTCTTT. The full variable domain, its missing parts supplied by reference TRBV15 and TRBJ1-1, is DAMVIQNPRYQVTQFGKPVTLSCSQTLNHNVMYWYQQKSSQAPKLLFHYYDKDFNNEADTPDNFQSRRPNTSFCFLDIRSPGLGDTAMYLCATSLLGNTEAFFGQGTRLTVV.

V and J are TRBV9 and TRBJ2-7, with no clear D. The V end was cut by 3 bases, the J end by 2 bases, with 15 bases between. The germline V gene encodes CDR1 SGDLS and CDR2 YYNGEE. This CDR3 contains 15 residues. CDR3 DNA sequence: TGTGCCAGCAGCGCTTCCATCGGACCCCCCTACGAGCAGTACTTC. Protein sequence: CASSASIGPPYEQYF.

This chain connects TRBV10-1 to TRBJ1-6; D is possibly TRBD1 (5 bases). The germline V and J ends were trimmed by 2 bases and 7 bases, with 6 bases remaining between them. The CDR3 extends over 13 amino acids. Germline CDR1 and CDR2: WNHNN and SYGVQD (reference sequence). CDR3 residues: CASSEDSNSPLHF. The CDR3 nucleotides are TGCGCCAGCAGTGAGGACAGCAATTCACCCCTCCACTTT.

The chain has TRBV6-4 and TRBJ1-4; the match to TRBD1 covers 9 bases. Trimming removed 6 bases from V and 5 bases from J; junction bases left unmatched: 1. CDR1 and CDR2 from the germline V gene are MRHNA and SNTAGT. The CDR3 extends over 13 amino acids. The CDR3 coding sequence is TGTGCCAGCAGGGACAGGGGAAATGAAAAACTGTTTTTT. This codes for CASRDRGNEKLFF.

The table lists this clone with a count of one. The same CDR3 arises from other DNA sequences in this sample as well. The chain employs TRBV5-1 and TRBJ1-2; no firm D call. The CDR3 runs to 14 residues. Germline-derived CDR1 and CDR2 are SGHRS and YFSETQ. The V gene lost 1 base and the J gene lost 2 bases, with 9 bases spanning the gap. Here the CDR3 DNA reads TGCGCCAGCAGCTTGACCGGAGACAACTATGGCTACACCTTC. This codes for CASSLTGDNYGYTF. Using reference TRBV5-1 and TRBJ1-2 for the parts outside the CDR3, the full variable domain is KAGVTQTPRYLIKTRGQQVTLSCSPISGHRSVSWYQQTPGQGLQFLFEYFSETQRNKGNFPGRFSGRQFSNSRSEMNVSTLELGDSALYLCASSLTGDNYGYTFGSGTRLTVV.

The chain employs TRBV5-4 and TRBJ2-2; D not certain. The CDR3 sequence is 18 residues long. Germline V gives CDR1 SGHNT, CDR2 YYREEE (reference sequence). The V gene lost 0 bases and the J gene lost 0 bases, with 15 bases spanning the gap. DNA for the CDR3: TGTGCCAGCAGCTTGGGAGGTGTGGGCAGCTCGAACACCGGGGAGCTGTTTTTT. It translates to CASSLGGVGSSNTGELFF.

The chain couples TRBV4-1 to TRBJ2-7; 10 nucleotides agree with TRBD1. V lost 3 bases to trimming and J lost 3 bases; unmatched junction nucleotides: 8. CDR3 length: 16 amino acids. The germline gives CDR1 MGHRA, CDR2 YSYEKL. Here the CDR3 DNA reads TGCGCCAGCAGCCAGGCCGACAGGGGGCGCATCTACGAGCAGTACTTC. This encodes CASSQADRGRIYEQYF.

The V gene is TRBV11-2, the J gene TRBJ2-6; D unclear. Looked up from germline, CDR1 is SGHAT and CDR2 is FQNNGV. The V gene lost 1 base and the J gene lost 1 base, with 11 bases spanning the gap. This CDR3 region has 17 residues. The CDR3 sequence is CASSLVGRTSGANVLTF. CDR3 bases: TGTGCCAGCAGCTTAGTTGGACGGACGTCTGGGGCCAACGTCCTGACTTTC.

The chain is built from TRBV18 and TRBJ2-1; TRBD1 might be the D (6 bases). V was cut by 6 bases and J by 9 bases, with 18 bases left in between. CDR1 and CDR2 from the germline V gene are KGHSH and LQKENI. The CDR3 contains 14 residues. The CDR3 region is CASSPGGSPGEQFF. The CDR3 nucleotides are TGTGCCAGCTCCCCTGGGGGCAGCCCGGGTGAGCAGTTCTTC.

The rearrangement uses TRBV29-1 and TRBJ2-2; D ambiguous. Trimming took 4 bases from V and 4 from J, leaving 7 bases between them. Germline CDR1 reads SQVTM; CDR2 reads ANQGSEA. This CDR3 has 12 amino acids. CDR3: CSVGYTTGELFF. DNA of the CDR3: TGCAGCGTTGGGTATACCACCGGGGAGCTGTTTTTT.

This chain connects TRBV30 to TRBJ1-3; D is unresolved. Trimming pared 5 bases from V and 0 bases from J, leaving 8 bases between. The CDR3 spans 13 residues. The germline V gene encodes CDR1 GTSNPN and CDR2 SVGIG (reference sequence). Written as DNA, the CDR3 is TGTGCCTGGCAATACAACTCTGGAAACACCATATATTTT. It translates to CAWQYNSGNTIYF.

This sequence joins TRBV7-2 and TRBJ2-2; the D is unclear. The ends were cut back, 4 bases at V and 6 bases at J, with 6 bases in the middle. CDR1 and CDR2 from the germline V gene are SGHTA and FQGNSA. The CDR3 runs 12 residues. CDR3 nucleotide sequence: TGTGCCAGCAGCTCCGTGGCCGGGGAGCTGTTTTTT. It is translated as CASSSVAGELFF.

The V and J genes are TRBV10-3 and TRBJ2-2; possibly TRBD1 or TRBD2 for D (6 bases each). Germline-derived CDR1 and CDR2 are ENHRY and SYGVKD. V was clipped by 3 bases and J by 3 bases, with 11 bases between them. This CDR3 is 15 amino acids long. The CDR3 bases are TGTGCCATCAGTGACTGGGGGGCAGACACCGGGGAGCTGTTTTTT. It is translated as CAISDWGADTGELFF.

The V call is TRBV9, the J call TRBJ2-3; D possibly corresponds to TRBD1 (5 bases). Trimming pared 3 bases from V and 4 bases from J, leaving 12 bases between. Germline CDR1 SGDLS, CDR2 YYNGEE. The CDR3 totals 14 residues. The chain's CDR3 is CASSATTGPDTQYF. As DNA, the CDR3 is TGTGCCAGCAGCGCAACCACAGGACCAGATACGCAGTATTTT.

This chain connects TRBV7-2 to TRBJ2-1; D gene ambiguous. Per germline, CDR1 SGHTA and CDR2 FQGNSA. V dropped 3 bases and J dropped 9 bases, with 15 bases sitting between them. CDR3 length: 14 amino acids. This CDR3 is CASSLGSTRVEQFF. CDR3 nucleotide sequence: TGTGCCAGCAGCTTGGGAAGTACCCGGGTTGAGCAGTTCTTC.

V gene TRBV21-1 combines with J gene TRBJ2-3; TRBD2 is the table's D call and was not checked against the DNA. TRBV21-1 has pseudogene status. The CDR3 consists of 18 residues. CDR3 bases: TGTGCCAGCAGCCCCCAAAGACTAGCGGGAGGCTACGCAGATACGCAGTATTTT. It specifies CASSPQRLAGGYADTQYF.